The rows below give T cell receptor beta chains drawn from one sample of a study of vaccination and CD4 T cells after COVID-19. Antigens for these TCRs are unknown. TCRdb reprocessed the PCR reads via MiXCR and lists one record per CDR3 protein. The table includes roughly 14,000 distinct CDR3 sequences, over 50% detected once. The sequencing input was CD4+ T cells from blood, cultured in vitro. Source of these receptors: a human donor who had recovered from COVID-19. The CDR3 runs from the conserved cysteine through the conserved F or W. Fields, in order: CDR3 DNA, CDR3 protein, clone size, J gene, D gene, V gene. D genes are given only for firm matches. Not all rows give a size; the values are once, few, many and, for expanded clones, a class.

TGCGCCAGCAGCTTGGCCCCACTAGCGGGAGGCACAGATACGCAGTATTTT	CASSLAPLAGGTDTQYF	-	TRBJ2-3	TRBD2	TRBV5-1
TGTGCCAGTAGTATTGGGGGCAGGGTGAACACTGAAGCTTTCTTT	CASSIGGRVNTEAFF	few	TRBJ1-1	-	TRBV19
TGCAGTGCGTATTCAGGGCGTAGAACCAAAAACATTCAGTACTTC	CSAYSGRRTKNIQYF	few	TRBJ2-4	-	TRBV20-1
TGTGCCAGCAGTTACGACTATAATCAGCCCCAGCATTTT	CASSYDYNQPQHF	-	TRBJ1-5	-	TRBV6-2/TRBV6-3
TGTGCCAGCAGTGGACAGGGTGGGCGCTATGGCTACACCTTC	CASSGQGGRYGYTF	-	TRBJ1-2	TRBD1	TRBV6-4
TGTGCCAGCAGCTTACGGGGGTGGATCAAGGCTGAAGCTTTCTTT	CASSLRGWIKAEAFF	once	TRBJ1-1	-	TRBV7-9
TGTGCCAGCAGTGTAGACCCTGCGGGGGGTTATAGCAATCAGCCCCAGCATTTT	CASSVDPAGGYSNQPQHF	few	TRBJ1-5	-	TRBV6-1
TGTGCCAGCAGTGGGGTCGGTAGGACCCGCTCTGGGGCCAACGTCCTGACTTTC	CASSGVGRTRSGANVLTF	-	TRBJ2-6	-	TRBV28
TGTGCCAGCGGCAGGGAGGTGGACACCGGGGAGCTGTTTTTT	CASGREVDTGELFF	few	TRBJ2-2	-	TRBV12-3/TRBV12-4
TGCAGTGCTATGAGCCTATCAAGTCATCCCCAGCATTTT	CSAMSLSSHPQHF	-	TRBJ1-5	-	TRBV20-1
TGTGCCAGCAGCCTACACAGGCCCCAGCCCTACGAGCAGTACTTC	CASSLHRPQPYEQYF	-	TRBJ2-7	-	TRBV2
TGTGCCAGCAGCTTAAGGACGGAAAATTCACCCCTCCACTTT	CASSLRTENSPLHF	-	TRBJ1-6	-	TRBV7-6
TGTGCCAGCAGCTTGGCGGGGGGCCTGAGCACAGATACGCAGTATTTT	CASSLAGGLSTDTQYF	-	TRBJ2-3	TRBD2	TRBV7-3
TGTGCCAGCAGCGTCGGCGCCAGTCTATTGGGAGACGAGCAGTACTTC	CASSVGASLLGDEQYF	medium-sized	TRBJ2-7	-	TRBV11-3
TGTGCCAGCAGTTCCCGATTTGCCCCCAAGGGGGGATACAGCACAGATACGCAGTATTTT	CASSSRFAPKGGYSTDTQYF	-	TRBJ2-3	-	TRBV12-3/TRBV12-4
TGTGCCAGCAGAGGAACAGGGGGCGGGAACACCGGGGAGCTGTTTTTT	CASRGTGGGNTGELFF	-	TRBJ2-2	TRBD1	TRBV11-3
TGTGCCAGTAGTATAATTCTGGACTATGGCTACACCTTC	CASSIILDYGYTF	-	TRBJ1-2	-	TRBV19
TGTGCCAGCAGTCTGACCCGGGGCTCCTATAATTCACCCCTCCACTTT	CASSLTRGSYNSPLHF	-	TRBJ1-6	-	TRBV27
TGTGCCAGCAGCCAAGAATTACAGCAAGAGACCCAGTACTTC	CASSQELQQETQYF	-	TRBJ2-5	-	TRBV4-2
TGCAGTGCTACCCGACAGGGATCATGGTATTCACCCCTCCACTTT	CSATRQGSWYSPLHF	-	TRBJ1-6	TRBD1	TRBV20-1
TGCAGTGCTAGTTCGGGACAGGCGGGCTATGGCTACACCTTC	CSASSGQAGYGYTF	few	TRBJ1-2	TRBD1	TRBV20-1
TGCAGTGCTAGAGGGACTAGCGCGGGCGAGACCCAGTACTTC	CSARGTSAGETQYF	-	TRBJ2-5	TRBD2	TRBV20-1
TGTGCCAGCACTTCGGGACAGGGTATCAATCAGCCCCAGCATTTT	CASTSGQGINQPQHF	-	TRBJ1-5	TRBD1	TRBV2
TGTGCCAGCAGCTCTGGACACCCGGGGGATCAGCCCCAGCATTTT	CASSSGHPGDQPQHF	-	TRBJ1-5	-	TRBV7-2
TGTGCCACCTCGGATGTAACAGGGGCTACCTATGGCTACACCTTC	CATSDVTGATYGYTF	-	TRBJ1-2	TRBD1	TRBV6-1
TGTGCCAGCAGCTTAGTACCTTTAATAGCGGGAGTTGGCTACGAGCAGTACTTC	CASSLVPLIAGVGYEQYF	-	TRBJ2-7	TRBD2	TRBV7-8
TGTGCCAGCAGGGCAGGAGTTATGAACACTGAAGCTTTCTTT	CASRAGVMNTEAFF	few	TRBJ1-1	-	TRBV6-1
TGTGCCAGCAGCTTAACAGGGGACGGGAATTCACCCCTCCACTTT	CASSLTGDGNSPLHF	-	TRBJ1-6	-	TRBV7-3
TGCGCCAGCAGCTTGGGTCAGCAGCCCAACACTGAAGCTTTCTTT	CASSLGQQPNTEAFF	-	TRBJ1-1	-	TRBV5-1
TGTGCCAGCAGCCAACGGACAGACAACTATGGCTACACCTTC	CASSQRTDNYGYTF	-	TRBJ1-2	-	TRBV5-8
TGTGCCAGCAGTTTCTCGACAGATCTCGCTGGGGGAGGTGGCTACACCTTC	CASSFSTDLAGGGGYTF	medium-sized	TRBJ1-2	-	TRBV12-3/TRBV12-4
TGTGCCAGCAGCTTACTAGCGGCAGATACGCAGTATTTT	CASSLLAADTQYF	-	TRBJ2-3	TRBD2	TRBV7-9
TGTGCCAGCAGTGCGTCTAGAATCACAGATACGCAGTATTTT	CASSASRITDTQYF	-	TRBJ2-3	-	TRBV25-1
TGCGCCAGCAGCCGCGTGGGGGTAGGATATGGCTACACCTTC	CASSRVGVGYGYTF	-	TRBJ1-2	-	TRBV4-3
TGTGCCAGCAACGGACAGCGGCGGACCACCTACGAGCAGTACTTC	CASNGQRRTTYEQYF	once	TRBJ2-7	-	TRBV11-3
TGTGCCAGTAGTATACCAAGTGAAGGGTACGAGACCCAGTACTTC	CASSIPSEGYETQYF	-	TRBJ2-5	-	TRBV19
TGTGCCAGCAGCTTAGGGGGAGGGACCCGAGAGACCCAGTACTTC	CASSLGGGTRETQYF	-	TRBJ2-5	TRBD2	TRBV11-2
TGTGCCAGCAGCTCTGACAGGCACCTTTTCCGAGGTGAGCAGTACTTC	CASSSDRHLFRGEQYF	-	TRBJ2-7	-	TRBV7-9
TGTAATGTTCGCGAGGGAGCTAACTATGGCTACACCTTC	CNVREGANYGYTF	few	TRBJ1-2	-	TRBV20-1
TGCGCCAGCAGCCAAGACCCAGGGGGTCCTGGCTACACCTTC	CASSQDPGGPGYTF	few	TRBJ1-2	TRBD1	TRBV4-3